These T cell receptor beta chains were read from a single sample in a study of shared clonotypes between healthy human individuals. Sequencing used immunoSEQ multiplex PCR; TCRdb keeps in-frame clones, though not all of them. The data contain approximately 710,000 clones, about nine tenths of them singletons. The sample was memory CD8+ T cells from PBMCs. Receptors were obtained from a man between 18 and 29 years old in good health. Some clones in this sample may be carry-over from other donors' samples. The CDR3 runs from the conserved cysteine through the conserved F or W. The D gene is left open where the match is weak. Size values are once, few and many counts, or a class for expanded clones, and some rows have none.

D gene: -; J gene: TRBJ2-1; V gene: TRBV5-4; clone size: -; CDR3 DNA: TGTGCCAGCAGCGTAGTTGTCAGGTTAAGCTCCTACAATGAGCAGTTCTTC; CDR3 protein: CASSVVVRLSSYNEQFF
D gene: TRBD1; J gene: TRBJ2-5; V gene: TRBV6-5; clone size: -; CDR3 DNA: TGTGCCAGCAGGTACAGGGGGCGTGGAGAGACCCAGTACTTC; CDR3 protein: CASRYRGRGETQYF
D gene: -; J gene: TRBJ2-3; V gene: TRBV30; clone size: -; CDR3 DNA: TGTGCCTGGAGCTACGGGATCTCGAAACGCACAGATACGCAGTATTTT; CDR3 protein: CAWSYGISKRTDTQYF
D gene: TRBD2; J gene: TRBJ2-7; V gene: TRBV6-6; clone size: -; CDR3 DNA: TGTGCCAGCAGTTACTCCGGGACTAGCGGTTACGAGCAGTACTTC; CDR3 protein: CASSYSGTSGYEQYF
D gene: -; J gene: TRBJ2-7; V gene: TRBV5-4; clone size: -; CDR3 DNA: TGTGCCAGCAGCTTGTCGGGAAACTTCGAGCAGTACTTC; CDR3 protein: CASSLSGNFEQYF
D gene: -; J gene: TRBJ2-3; V gene: TRBV7-9; clone size: once; CDR3 DNA: TGTGCCAGCAGCTCCCCCCTTCCTAGCGACTCAGATACGCAGTATTTT; CDR3 protein: CASSSPLPSDSDTQYF
D gene: -; J gene: TRBJ2-1; V gene: TRBV14; clone size: -; CDR3 DNA: TGTGCCAGCAGCCCGCCCCCCCTGGGTCCCGCTACCCTGCATGAGCAGTTCTTC; CDR3 protein: CASSPPPLGPATLHEQFF
D gene: -; J gene: TRBJ2-7; V gene: TRBV9; clone size: -; CDR3 DNA: TGTGCCAGCAGCCCAGAGGGCGGGCAGGGGGGAAGCGAGCAGTACTTC; CDR3 protein: CASSPEGGQGGSEQYF
D gene: TRBD2; J gene: TRBJ2-1; V gene: TRBV5-1; clone size: once; CDR3 DNA: TGCGCCAGCAGCTCCCAGTCCCAGCGGGGCTCCTACAATGAGCAGTTCTTC; CDR3 protein: CASSSQSQRGSYNEQFF
D gene: -; J gene: TRBJ2-7; V gene: TRBV11-2; clone size: -; CDR3 DNA: TGTGCCAGCAGCTTAGGTCTATCGGGGTACGAGCAGTACTTC; CDR3 protein: CASSLGLSGYEQYF
D gene: -; J gene: TRBJ2-7; V gene: TRBV9; clone size: -; CDR3 DNA: TGTGCCAGCAGCGTAGGCACGGCTCAGGCCGAGCAGTACTTC; CDR3 protein: CASSVGTAQAEQYF
D gene: -; J gene: TRBJ2-5; V gene: TRBV15; clone size: -; CDR3 DNA: TGTGCCACCAGTTCAAGGGGCAGCGAGACCCAGTACTTC; CDR3 protein: CATSSRGSETQYF
D gene: -; J gene: TRBJ2-2; V gene: TRBV30; clone size: -; CDR3 DNA: TGTGCCTGGAGTGTACCATCAGAGGACGGCGCCGGGGAGCTGTTTTTT; CDR3 protein: CAWSVPSEDGAGELFF
D gene: -; J gene: TRBJ2-1; V gene: TRBV7-9; clone size: -; CDR3 DNA: TGTGCCAGCAGCTTAGGCCACAATGAGCAGTTCTTC; CDR3 protein: CASSLGHNEQFF
D gene: -; J gene: TRBJ2-1; V gene: TRBV27; clone size: -; CDR3 DNA: TGTGCCAGCAGCAGGGGGGGATCCTACAATGAGCAGTTCTTC; CDR3 protein: CASSRGGSYNEQFF
D gene: TRBD2; J gene: TRBJ2-2; V gene: TRBV4-1; clone size: -; CDR3 DNA: TGCGCCAGCAGCCCGCGGACTAGCGGGAGCGGGAGCACCGGGGAGCTGTTTTTT; CDR3 protein: CASSPRTSGSGSTGELFF
D gene: -; J gene: TRBJ1-4; V gene: TRBV2; clone size: -; CDR3 DNA: TGTGCCAGCAGGGAGGGGGAGTTAGTAGCTCTTCGGGCGCGGGCTGAAAAACTGTTTTTT; CDR3 protein: CASREGELVALRARAEKLFF
D gene: -; J gene: TRBJ1-3; V gene: TRBV5-6; clone size: -; CDR3 DNA: TGTGCCAGCAGCTTGGCAGGGTCTGGAAACACCATATATTTT; CDR3 protein: CASSLAGSGNTIYF
D gene: -; J gene: TRBJ2-3; V gene: TRBV4-1; clone size: -; CDR3 DNA: TGCGCCAGCAGCCAACGTGTCGGAACTAGCACAGATACGCAGTATTTT; CDR3 protein: CASSQRVGTSTDTQYF
D gene: -; J gene: TRBJ1-2; V gene: TRBV30; clone size: -; CDR3 DNA: TGTGCCTGGAGGTTCCCTTTCGGTCTGGAACGAGGCTACACCTTC; CDR3 protein: CAWRFPFGLERGYTF
D gene: -; J gene: TRBJ2-7; V gene: TRBV5-5; clone size: -; CDR3 DNA: TGTGCCAGCAGCCTCCCCGGGAGCCCCTACGAGCAGTACTTC; CDR3 protein: CASSLPGSPYEQYF
D gene: -; J gene: TRBJ1-1; V gene: TRBV5-5; clone size: -; CDR3 DNA: TGTGCCAGCAGCATCGGAACGAACACTGAAGCTTTCTTT; CDR3 protein: CASSIGTNTEAFF